This T cell receptor (beta chain) was sequenced in a study of T cells after yellow fever vaccination. Study-level points and caveats: Contamination of FACS-sorted repertoires by abundant clonotypes from the bulk population could occur.

Trimming shortened V by 7 bases and J by 2 bases, and 20 bases separated the two germline ends. The germline gives CDR1 MDHEN, CDR2 SYDVKM. The CDR3 loop spans 16 amino acids. A 5'RACE template-switching step, the method used to make TCR cDNA, added a universal primer site and UMIs. TCRdb itself ran the 5' RACE reads through MiXCR, one entry per CDR3 protein. The data contain 90,000 to 130,000 distinct CDR3 sequences, approximately 8.4% of them seen just once; the ten biggest clones take up 25%. This clonotype has only a few counts. Its target is not known. The material was CD8+ T cells sorted from PBMCs, obtained 45 days after the yellow fever booster vaccination. The gene calls are TRBV28 and TRBJ2-5, with D possibly being TRBD2 (6 bases). The source of this sequence is a man aged 30-40 years who received the YFV17D yellow fever vaccine. CDR3 nucleotides: TGTGCCAGCACCCTTGGTGGGCGCGGGACGCAAGAGACCCAGTACTTC. Its protein is CASTLGGRGTQETQYF. The whole variable domain, filled in from reference TRBV28 and TRBJ2-5, reads DVKVTQSSRYLVKRTGEKVFLECVQDMDHENMFWYRQDPGLGLRLIYFSYDVKMKEKGDIPEGYSVSREKKERFSLILESASTNQTSMYLCASTLGGRGTQETQYFGPGTRLLVL.